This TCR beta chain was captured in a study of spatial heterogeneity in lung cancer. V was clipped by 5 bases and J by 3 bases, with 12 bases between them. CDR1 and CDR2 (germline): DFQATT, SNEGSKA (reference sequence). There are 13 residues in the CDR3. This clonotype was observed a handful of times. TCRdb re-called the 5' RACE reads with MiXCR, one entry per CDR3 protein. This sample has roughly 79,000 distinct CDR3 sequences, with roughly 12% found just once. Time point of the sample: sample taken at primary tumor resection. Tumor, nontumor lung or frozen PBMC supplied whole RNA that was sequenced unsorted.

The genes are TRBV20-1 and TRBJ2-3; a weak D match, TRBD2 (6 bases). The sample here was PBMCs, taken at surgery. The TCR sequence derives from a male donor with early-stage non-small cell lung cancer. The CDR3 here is CSAEAGGTDTQYF. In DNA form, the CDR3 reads TGCAGTGCTGAAGCGGGTGGGACAGATACGCAGTATTTT.